This T cell receptor (beta chain) was sequenced in a study of regulatory T cells in long-lasting Graves disease. Library construction for TCR beta used iRepertoire HTBI primers and Arm-PCR of CDR3 regions. TCRdb ran MiXCR on the multiplex PCR reads and lists one entry per CDR3 protein. Of about 330,000 distinct CDR3 sequences detected, 16% appear once; the ten largest clones hold 20% to 25%. As to time point: newly diagnosed GD, antithyroid drugs for less than 3 months. There was RNA extracted from PBMCs, and the TCR library was made from it. This clonotype was detected many times. Germline CDR1 reads PRHDT; CDR2 reads FYEKMQ (reference sequence). The CDR3 length is 13 residues. Between the trimmed V and J ends, which lost 8 bases and 6 bases, there was a span of 15 bases. The data also belong to a second study, concerning T cells in Graves' hyperthyroidism and ophthalmopathy.

Sequencing was performed on peripheral blood mononuclear cells (PBMCs), taken at new diagnosis, from a patient treated with antithyroid drugs. The clonotype originates from a woman aged 18-29 years with Graves disease. V is TRBV13 and J is TRBJ2-3; perhaps TRBD2 as D (6 bases). CDR3 amino acids: CASLPAGSDTQYF. The CDR3 region has the DNA TGTGCCAGCCTCCCCGCGGGGTCTGATACGCAGTATTTT. The whole variable domain, filled in from reference TRBV13 and TRBJ2-3, reads AAGVIQSPRHLIKEKRETATLKCYPIPRHDTVYWYQQGPGQDPQFLISFYEKMQSDKGSIPDRFSAQQFSDYHSELNMSSLELGDSALYFCASLPAGSDTQYFGPGTRLTVL.